This TCR beta chain was profiled in a study of T cells after yellow fever vaccination. About the study: Researchers used SMART-Seq v4 Ultra Low Input to prepare fractions that had low cell numbers. Study-wide results and limits: Overall, a small share of clonotypes was seen in both CD4 and CD8 compartments. High-abundance clonotypes from the bulk population could contaminate FACS-sorted repertoires.

Production of TCR cDNA was by 5'RACE template switching, which also added a universal primer site and UMIs. TCRdb itself ran the 5' RACE reads through MiXCR, one entry per CDR3 protein. The sample shows approximately 330,000 distinct CDR3 sequences, approximately 4% of them seen only once. V was trimmed by 2 bases and J by 5 bases, leaving 13 bases between them. Germline assignment: CDR1 SGHTA and CDR2 FQGTGA. CDR3 length: 15 residues. This clonotype was observed a few times. The antigen remains undetermined. The J gene is TRBJ2-1, the V gene TRBV7-3, with TRBD2 as a possible D gene (5 bases). The TCR comes from a man aged 18 to 30 who received the YFV17D yellow fever vaccine. The specimen was PBMCs, collected 5 days after the yellow fever booster vaccination. The CDR3 protein is CASSLRLGSHNEQFF. Here the CDR3 DNA reads TGTGCCAGCAGCTTACGACTGGGGAGTCACAATGAGCAGTTCTTC.